This T cell receptor (beta chain) was profiled in a study of T cell responses to AZD1222 COVID-19 vaccine. TCRdb keeps only in-frame clones here, not all; method: immunoSEQ multiplex PCR. The top ten hold roughly 14% of the sample, which has over 50,000 clones, 88% seen once. This sequence was found in an adult in good health. The sample here was peripheral blood, taken on day 0 of AZD1222 vaccination.

The CDR3 spells CASSPRTGYGETQYF. The CDR3 nucleotides are TGTGCCAGCAGCCCCAGGACAGGATACGGAGAGACCCAGTACTTC. The V call is TRBV5-5, the J call TRBJ2-5, with TRBD1 matching 7 bases. CDR1 SGHKS and CDR2 YYEKEE come from the germline V gene (reference sequence). V trimming: 4 bases; J trimming: 4 bases; junction bases outside the gene matches: 10. CDR3 size: 15 residues.